One sample yielded the 2 T cell receptor beta chains listed below, sequenced in a study of OX40 agonist ivuxolimab in advanced cancers. Measured with immunoSEQ multiplex PCR; TCRdb has only the in-frame clones, and not every one. Among about 82,000 clones listed, approximately 85% were seen once. The sample was CD4+ or CD8+ T cells sorted from blood, taken in a trial of the OX40 agonist ivuxolimab. The receptors shown here come from an adult with an advanced solid tumor such as melanoma, head and neck, liver or kidney cancer.

In its sample, this clone was seen a few times. The chain recombines TRBV5-6 with TRBJ2-1, with 8 bases aligning to TRBD1. CDR1 SGHDT and CDR2 YYEEEE come from the germline V gene. The CDR3 runs to 12 residues. The trim removed 3 bases at V and 10 bases at J, leaving 3 bases unmatched. This CDR3 is CASSWDRTEQFF. Written as DNA, the CDR3 is TGTGCCAGCAGCTGGGACAGGACCGAGCAGTTCTTC. The full variable domain, rest sourced from reference TRBV5-6 and TRBJ2-1, is DAGVTQSPTHLIKTRGQQVTLRCSPKSGHDTVSWYQQALGQGPQFIFQYYEEEERQRGNFPDRFSGHQFPNYSSELNVNALLLGDSALYLCASSWDRTEQFFGPGTRLTVL.

The chain is built from TRBV19 and TRBJ1-4; unclear D gene. Deletions cut 1 base from V and 0 bases from J, with 12 bases between. CDR1 is LNHDA, CDR2 SQIVND, per germline (reference sequence). CDR3 length: 17 residues. The CDR3 DNA sequence: TGTGCCAGTAGTATAGTCGGCAGGTGGACAACTAATGAAAAACTGTTTTTT. This gives the protein CASSIVGRWTTNEKLFF.